The 8 T cell receptor beta chains below come from one sample, sequenced in a study of control samples from healthy donors and cancer patients. Generated by immunoSEQ multiplex PCR, the TCRdb table keeps only in-frame clones and is missing some. The data contain about 250,000 clones, around 79% of them singletons. Sequencing was performed on PBMCs. The receptors originated from a woman aged 55-70 years with lung cancer.

CDR3 DNA sequence: TGTGCCAGCAGACCCGGGACCGTCTACCGCGGTAATGAAGCTTTCTTT. It codes for CASRPGTVYRGNEAFF. The genes are TRBV9 and TRBJ1-1, with D maybe TRBD1 (5 bases). CDR3 length: 16 amino acids. V shed 5 bases and J shed 7 bases, with 24 bases lying between them. The germline gives CDR1 SGDLS, CDR2 YYNGEE.

The chain combines TRBV6-4 with TRBJ1-1; no clear D. V was pared by 4 bases and J by 1 base, with 7 bases between. CDR1 is MRHNA and CDR2 is SNTAGT in the germline V gene. This CDR3 is 13 amino acids long. CDR3 sequence reads: CASSADKNTEAFF. The CDR3 DNA reads as TGTGCCAGCAGTGCAGACAAGAACACTGAAGCTTTCTTT.

About this clone itself: This specimen includes other DNA sequences encoding the same CDR3. CDR3 sequence (DNA): TGTGCCAGCAGCGTAGGAGTATCTGGAAACACCATATATTTT. Translation: CASSVGVSGNTIYF. The chain joins TRBV9 to TRBJ1-3; D ambiguous. The V gene's germline CDR1 is SGDLS and CDR2 YYNGEE. This CDR3 has 14 amino acids. V lost 0 bases, J lost 1 base, and 5 bases lay in between.

This clone was seen more than once but under ten times. The chain uses TRBV28 and TRBJ2-3; tentatively, D is TRBD1 (6 bases). Germline assignment: CDR1 MDHEN and CDR2 SYDVKM. The germline V and J ends were trimmed by 7 bases and 0 bases, with 17 bases remaining between them. The CDR3 covers 16 residues. The DNA for the CDR3 is TGTGCCAGCATTAACAGGGCTTCTTCTAGCACAGATACGCAGTATTTT. It yields the protein CASINRASSSTDTQYF.

J is TRBJ2-1 and V is TRBV30, with 11 bases matching TRBD1. CDR1 and CDR2 (germline): GTSNPN, SVGIG (reference sequence). The CDR3 has 13 residues. V shed 7 bases, J shed 7 bases, and the junction held 6 bases outside the gene matches. The CDR3 sequence: CASDRGLVNEQFF. CDR3 bases: TGTGCCTCGGACAGGGGGCTCGTAAATGAGCAGTTCTTC.

The chain is built from TRBV18 and TRBJ1-1; D is perhaps TRBD1 (5 bases). Germline V lookup: CDR1 KGHSH, CDR2 LQKENI. V was trimmed by 1 base and J by 7 bases, leaving 19 bases between them. This CDR3 is built from 16 residues. This chain's CDR3 is CASSPLWGVGPGEAFF. The CDR3 DNA is TGTGCCAGCTCACCACTCTGGGGGGTGGGGCCGGGTGAAGCTTTCTTT.

The chain carries TRBV7-3 and TRBJ2-7; D tentatively reads TRBD1 or TRBD2 (5 bases each). The germline gives CDR1 SGHTA, CDR2 FQGTGA. The CDR3 totals 14 residues. V shed 5 bases and J shed 0 bases, with 11 bases lying between them. The CDR3: CASSPGTYSYEQYF. In DNA form, the CDR3 reads TGTGCCAGCAGCCCCGGGACGTACTCCTACGAGCAGTACTTC.

The DNA for the CDR3 is TGTGCCAGCAGCGTAAACATCGGGAGTATCTCAGATACGCAGTATTTT. Protein sequence: CASSVNIGSISDTQYF. The genes are TRBV9 and TRBJ2-3; tentatively, D is TRBD2 (6 bases). The CDR3 length is 16 residues. Germline CDR1 is SGDLS and CDR2 is YYNGEE. V dropped 1 base and J dropped 4 bases, with 16 bases sitting between them.